Below, 11 T cell receptor beta chains from the same sample are listed, as sequenced in a study of shared clonotypes between healthy human individuals. The naive CD8 population came from CD45RO-negative cells selected for CCR7, without terminally differentiated effector memory CD45RA+ cells. Sequenced by immunoSEQ multiplex PCR; TCRdb stores in-frame clones only, minus some. Of about 580,000 clones detected, roughly 98% appear once; the ten largest clones hold approximately 0.3%. Sequenced sample: naive CD8+ T cells sorted from blood. All receptors derive from a man younger than 40 in good health.

This chain connects TRBV9 to TRBJ2-1, with D possibly matching TRBD2 (6 bases). This CDR3 region has 16 residues. CDR1 is SGDLS and CDR2 is YYNGEE in the germline V gene. V was cut by 4 bases and J by 0 bases, with 14 bases left in between. The CDR3 coding sequence is TGTGCCAGCAGCCCCCTCTCCGGGAGCTCCTACAATGAGCAGTTCTTC. Its translation: CASSPLSGSSYNEQFF.

This clone was seen only once. J is TRBJ2-7 and V is TRBV20-1; unclear D gene. The germline V gene has CDR1 DFQATT and CDR2 SNEGSKA (reference sequence). The CDR3 is 10 residues long. V was clipped by 6 bases and J by 5 bases, with 8 bases between them. CDR3 nucleotides: TGCAGTGCGGTCAGAGACGAGCAGTACTTC. This sequence encodes CSAVRDEQYF.

The chain carries TRBV4-1 and TRBJ2-7, with D perhaps being TRBD1 or TRBD2 (5 bases each). CDR3 length: 15 amino acids. CDR1 and CDR2 from the germline V gene are MGHRA and YSYEKL. V was clipped by 2 bases and J by 0 bases, with 11 bases between them. This chain's CDR3 is CASSQRAGSSYEQYF. Here the CDR3 DNA reads TGCGCCAGCAGCCAAAGGGCAGGGAGCTCCTACGAGCAGTACTTC.

The chain has TRBV6-5 and TRBJ2-5, with 9 positions matching TRBD1. V was pared by 2 bases and J by 5 bases, with 6 bases of the junction left unmatched. The CDR3 has 15 amino acids. Germline values: CDR1 MNHEY, CDR2 SVGAGI. CDR3 region: CASSYGTGPRETQYF. CDR3 in DNA: TGTGCCAGCAGTTACGGGACAGGGCCTCGGGAGACCCAGTACTTC.

The chain carries TRBV7-9 and TRBJ2-1; possibly TRBD2 for D (6 bases). This CDR3 has 15 amino acids. The germline V gene has CDR1 SEHNR and CDR2 FQNEAQ (reference sequence). V lost 3 bases to trimming and J lost 4 bases, with 13 bases between them. In DNA, the CDR3 is TGTGCCAGCAGCTTGGTGCGGGGAACATACAATGAGCAGTTCTTC. Translating gives CASSLVRGTYNEQFF.

CDR3 nucleotide sequence: TGCGCCAGCAGTGGGGGCGGGGCTAGCGGGCACGGACGGCCCTACGAGCAGTACTTC. Translating gives CASSGGGASGHGRPYEQYF. The V gene is TRBV10-2, the J gene TRBJ2-7; 8 nucleotides agree with TRBD2. Germline values: CDR1 WSHSY, CDR2 SAAADI. J gave up 2 bases and V 4 bases, and 19 bases lay outside the gene matches. This CDR3 region has 19 residues.

This chain joins TRBV18 and TRBJ1-2; tentatively, D is TRBD1 (5 bases). The CDR3 length is 16 residues. V lost 3 bases and J lost 3, with 17 bases in between. Germline values: CDR1 KGHSH, CDR2 LQKENI. This chain's CDR3 is CASSPPRDPPDYGYTF. The DNA for the CDR3 is TGTGCCAGCTCACCCCCGAGGGACCCCCCCGACTATGGCTACACCTTC.

CDR3 residues: CASSLEASGAYEQYF. The CDR3 DNA is TGTGCCAGCAGCTTAGAGGCTAGCGGAGCCTACGAGCAGTACTTC. This sequence joins TRBV7-8 and TRBJ2-7; TRBD2 matches 7 bases. The CDR3 loop spans 15 amino acids. The V gene end was trimmed by 1 base and the J gene end by 2 bases; junction bases not matched to a gene: 5. Per germline, CDR1 SGHVS and CDR2 FQNEAQ.

Concerning this clone: The same CDR3 arises from other DNA sequences in this sample as well. This sequence joins TRBV5-4 and TRBJ2-7, with D uncertain. Trimming removed 4 bases from V and 3 bases from J, with 8 bases in between. Looked up from germline, CDR1 is SGHNT and CDR2 is YYREEE (reference sequence). The CDR3 runs 12 residues. CDR3 DNA sequence: TGTGCCAGCAGCCCCGACGGCTACGAGCAGTACTTC. Its translation is CASSPDGYEQYF.

V and J are TRBV11-2 and TRBJ2-7; 7 bases are shared with TRBD2. Germline V lookup: CDR1 SGHAT, CDR2 FQNNGV. The CDR3 is 13 residues long. Unmatched junction bases numbered 2, after V lost 4 bases and J lost 2 bases. Written as DNA, the CDR3 is TGTGCCAGCAGCTCCACTAGCGCCTACGAGCAGTACTTC. It encodes CASSSTSAYEQYF.

The CDR3 here is CASSLTGGDFEQFF. In nucleotides, the CDR3 is TGTGCCAGCAGCCTTACTGGTGGCGACTTCGAGCAGTTCTTC. The V call is TRBV9, the J call TRBJ2-1, with D hard to call. The CDR3 contains 14 residues. Germline V gene lookup returns CDR1 SGDLS and CDR2 YYNGEE. V lost 4 bases and J 10 bases, leaving 18 bases between the germline ends.